The 3 T cell receptor beta chains in this list originate from one sample, sequenced in a study of T cell repertoires in aging, cancer and after chemotherapy. Peripheral blood genomic DNA, not sorted cells or RNA, was the template. TRB rearrangements spanning V, D and J were amplified using mixed TRB-A/B primers. TCRdb fed the multiplex PCR reads into MiXCR, producing one record per CDR3 protein. The data show 6,500 to 9,500 distinct CDR3 sequences, 20% to 25% seen once. Material: blood. The receptors come from a human donor with a blood cancer.

The chain carries TRBV12-3 or TRBV12-4 and TRBJ1-2; 10 nucleotides agree with TRBD1. Trimming removed 0 bases from V and 7 bases from J; junction bases left unmatched: 5. The CDR3 is 15 amino acids. CDR3 DNA: TGTGCCAGCAGTTTAGCTAGACAGGGGGCGTTTGGCTACACCTTC. It codes for CASSLARQGAFGYTF.

The chain recombines TRBV11-2 with TRBJ1-2; 9 bases match TRBD1. The CDR3 covers 14 residues. V was pared by 1 base and J by 6 bases, with 3 bases of the junction left unmatched. Germline values: CDR1 SGHAT, CDR2 FQNNGV. This CDR3 reads CASSLGDRADGYTF. The DNA for the CDR3 is TGTGCCAGCAGCTTAGGGGACAGGGCGGATGGCTACACCTTC.

By proportion, this clonotype is medium-sized. This chain uses TRBV13 with TRBJ2-7, with 14 bases lining up with TRBD2. V lost 5 bases and J lost 4; bases outside the gene matches: 13. This CDR3 has 18 amino acids. Germline CDR1 PRHDT, CDR2 FYEKMQ (reference sequence). This CDR3 reads CASSPRTGTSGSVYEQYF. Written as DNA, the CDR3 is TGTGCCAGCAGCCCCCGGACTGGGACTAGCGGGAGTGTGTACGAGCAGTACTTC.